This TCR beta chain was sequenced for a study of tumor-infiltrating lymphocytes in primary liver carcinoma (dated by TCRdb to the late 2010s). Background on the whole study: Of the five patients, three men and two women aged 30 to 69 years, four had hepatocellular carcinoma and one had combined HCC and intrahepatic cholangiocarcinoma. The five patients had tumors of stage T1-T3 N0M0, with maximum diameters ranging from about 4 to 11 cm. Roughly 3.5 to 8 million productive TCRbeta reads were obtained per sample, and no significant difference in read depth was found between tissue types. Across five regions of each liver tumor, along with adjacent normal tissue and blood, the study brought together TCRbeta repertoire sequencing, expression microarrays and whole-exome sequencing. A total of 35 specimens from 5 patients underwent TCRbeta repertoire sequencing, comprising 25 tumor regions, 5 adjacent noncancerous liver tissues and 5 peripheral blood samples. High reproducibility was observed for the technical replicate repertoires, with mean shared-clone rates approximately 0.9 and correlation coefficients above 0.95. Overall study outcomes, separate from this receptor: Repertoire overlap was higher between tumor regions (mean roughly 35%) than tumor-adjacent (17%) or tumor-blood (approximately 15%) pairs, consistent with antigen-driven expansion. Bulk unsorted samples precluded comparing CD4+ and CD8+ T cell repertoires. The study included only five patients, and the authors note findings should be validated in a larger study. The top 250 clones made up a significantly larger repertoire fraction in tumors than in blood (p = 0.039). Because sequencing covered only the TCR beta chain and unpaired alpha chains were not captured, true repertoire diversity is likely underestimated.

Using a constant-region primer and ProtoScript II reverse transcriptase, TCRbeta-specific cDNA was reverse-transcribed from roughly 500 ng total RNA. The TCRbeta libraries were prepared through three rounds of nested multiplex PCR following a slightly modified ARM-PCR procedure. Each of the first two PCR rounds ran for around 10 cycles using multiplex TRBV1-TRBV30 forward primers together with a Cbeta reverse primer. Sample barcodes and Illumina adapters were added in a final 25-cycle PCR using Deep VentR polymerase. Before sequencing, amplicons between 200 and 500 bp were purified from gel using a QIAquick gel extraction kit. An Illumina HiSeq 2500 was used to sequence the TCRbeta amplicons with 250-bp paired-end reads. The original methods were these. To recover full CDR3 sequences, reads were quality-trimmed using Trimmomatic v0.33 and paired reads were then merged using FLASH v1.2.11. V, D and J germline segments were assigned to the rearranged TCRbeta sequences by MiGEC v1.2.1b. Clonotype statistics and Shannon-Wiener diversity indices were computed with VDJtools v1.0.0. Except for diversity analysis, only the 250 most abundant clonotypes of each sample were used in subsequent analyses to reduce sampling bias. The public reads were reanalyzed by TCRdb: fastp trimming at Q25, MiXCR alignment, in-frame beta chains only. Every CDR3 protein is listed once, alongside the most common genes and DNA of its rows. TCRdb's processing, not the authors' own work, is the source of the V and J calls. This sample gives 90,000 to 150,000 distinct CDR3 sequences in total; approximately 68% of them show up just once. The ten most abundant clones make up around 8.1% of the sample.

Comments on this clonotype: Its antigen remains undetermined. This may arise from a read error, as a much more abundant clone is one base away.

Without any cell sorting, total RNA and DNA were co-extracted from around 18-30 mg of bulk tissue using the AllPrep DNA/RNA mini kit. Surgical resection was performed in China between late 2015 and 2016 on about 5 patients with histopathologically diagnosed primary liver carcinoma. At the time of sampling, the patients had chronic HBV infection and had not received any treatment. Each fresh piece of tumor and adjacent tissue was cut in two, with one half stored in RNAlater at -80 degrees C and the other half sent for histology. The CDR3 covers 13 residues, taking in both the cysteine and the phenylalanine. Only the CDR3 region is kept as DNA, spanning 39 bases read in frame from base 1. CDR1 and CDR2, looked up from the germline V gene, are MNHNS and SASEGT.

What was sequenced was tumor-adjacent normal liver tissue. The V and J segments used are TRBV6-1 and TRBJ2-7, with a tentative D gene TRBD1 over 6 matching bases. The clonotype comes from a woman in her sixties or seventies with primary liver carcinoma and hepatitis B virus infection. CDR3 protein: CASSPQGYYEQHF. The bases read TGTGCCAGCTCGCCTCAGGGGTACTACGAGCAGCACTTC.